What follows describes a single T cell receptor (beta chain). The sample is drawn from a study of blood T cell repertoires in COVID-19. The overall study: Italy, Spain and the United States were the sources of the convalescent and acute COVID-19 samples.

Germline V gene data show CDR1 as MNHNY and CDR2 as SVGAGI (reference sequence). Trimming took 5 bases from V and 4 from J, leaving 15 bases between them. This CDR3 contains 15 residues. In the authors' workflow: Using reference gene primer amplification, nucleated cell counts were estimated. Sequenced by immunoSEQ multiplex PCR; TCRdb stores in-frame clones only, minus some. The V and J calls and the clone size are those of that table, but D and trimming were determined from the DNA. There are some 150,000 clones in the sample; 65% to 90% occur only once, and around 3.3% lies in the top ten. The sample consisted of peripheral blood. The J gene is TRBJ1-5, the V gene TRBV6-6; weak D call: TRBD1 (5 bases). This clonotype was obtained from a man aged 70-80 years with acute or convalescent COVID-19. The CDR3 is CASSPPGTPNQPQHF. CDR3 DNA sequence: TGTGCCAGCAGTCCTCCCGGGACTCCGAATCAGCCCCAGCATTTT.